Listed below are T cell receptor beta chains from one sample, sequenced in a study of blood T cell repertoires in COVID-19. Clones were sequenced by immunoSEQ multiplex PCR, and TCRdb holds only the in-frame ones, with some missing. The sample has a few hundred thousand clones; roughly 89% are singletons. The sequenced sample consisted of peripheral blood. The receptors come from a woman aged 25 to 39 with active or convalescent COVID-19. The CDR3 runs from the conserved cysteine through the conserved F or W. A D gene is named only where the DNA matches it firmly. Clone size is not always given. Where it is, it says once, few, many or a class for expanded clones.

v_call	clone_size	d_call	j_call	cdr3_length	cdr3_nt	cdr3_aa
TRBV6-2/TRBV6-3	-	-	TRBJ1-5	13	TGTGCCAGCAGTACGACTGAGAATCAGCCCCAGCATTTT	CASSTTENQPQHF
TRBV27	-	-	TRBJ1-2	13	TGTGCCAGCAGTTTAGTCCCGTACTATGGCTACACCTTC	CASSLVPYYGYTF
TRBV25-1	-	-	TRBJ1-5	13	TGTGCCAGCAGTCGGGGGGTTAGTCAGCCCCAGCATTTT	CASSRGVSQPQHF
TRBV7-2	-	TRBD1	TRBJ1-1	14	TGTGCCAGCAGCTTAATCCAGGGGGCCTCTGAAGCTTTCTTT	CASSLIQGASEAFF
TRBV7-2	-	-	TRBJ1-1	18	TGTGCCAGCAGCTTAGCGGCCGTTAACAGATATTTGAACACTGAAGCTTTCTTT	CASSLAAVNRYLNTEAFF
TRBV6-5	few	TRBD1	TRBJ1-2	16	TGTGCCAGCAGTTACTCCTCACCGGGACAGGGCTATGGCTACACCTTC	CASSYSSPGQGYGYTF
TRBV5-1	-	-	TRBJ2-7	12	TGCGCCAGCAGCTCATCATTTTACGAGCAGTACTTC	CASSSSFYEQYF
TRBV19	-	TRBD1	TRBJ1-1	20	TGTGCCAGTGAAAAAGGGGGCATGCTCTCATCGGGCCATATGAACACTGAAGCTTTCTTT	CASEKGGMLSSGHMNTEAFF
TRBV6-2/TRBV6-3	-	-	TRBJ2-7	17	TGTGCCAGCAGTTACAGGCCCTCCAGGTCACTCTCCTACGAGCAGTACTTC	CASSYRPSRSLSYEQYF
TRBV4-1	-	-	TRBJ1-3	18	TGCGCCAGCAGCCAACCCCGCTCGGGGGGCGCGTACGGAAACACCATATATTTT	CASSQPRSGGAYGNTIYF
TRBV24-1	-	-	TRBJ2-3	16	TGTGCCACCAGTGATTCGGCGGGCCTCGGGACAGATACGCAGTATTTT	CATSDSAGLGTDTQYF
TRBV27	once	-	TRBJ1-1	14	TGTGCCAGTAAGGGGGTTTTGGTTCGCACTGAAGCTTTCTTT	CASKGVLVRTEAFF
TRBV18	-	-	TRBJ1-1	15	TGTGCCAGCTCACCGAGCAGGGAGGAGTTCACTGAAGCTTTCTTT	CASSPSREEFTEAFF
TRBV7-2	once	-	TRBJ1-5	14	TGTGCCAGCAGCCCGCGTTCAGGGAATCAGCCCCAGCATTTT	CASSPRSGNQPQHF
TRBV24-1	-	TRBD1	TRBJ2-3	14	TGTGCCACCAGTGACCGACAGGGCAGAGATACGCAGTATTTT	CATSDRQGRDTQYF
TRBV7-8	few	-	TRBJ1-6	15	TGTGCCAGCAGCTTAGTCGGAGGGAGTGACTCACCCCTCCACTTT	CASSLVGGSDSPLHF
TRBV25-1	once	-	TRBJ1-2	14	TGTGCCAGCACTCGGGCGGGGGCTAACTATGGCTACACCTTC	CASTRAGANYGYTF
TRBV5-1	-	-	TRBJ2-5	13	TGCGCCAGCAGCCCTTCGAGGGGGGAGACCCAGTACTTC	CASSPSRGETQYF
TRBV2	-	-	TRBJ1-1	13	TGTGCCAGCAGATCACAGGGGAACACTGAAGCTTTCTTT	CASRSQGNTEAFF